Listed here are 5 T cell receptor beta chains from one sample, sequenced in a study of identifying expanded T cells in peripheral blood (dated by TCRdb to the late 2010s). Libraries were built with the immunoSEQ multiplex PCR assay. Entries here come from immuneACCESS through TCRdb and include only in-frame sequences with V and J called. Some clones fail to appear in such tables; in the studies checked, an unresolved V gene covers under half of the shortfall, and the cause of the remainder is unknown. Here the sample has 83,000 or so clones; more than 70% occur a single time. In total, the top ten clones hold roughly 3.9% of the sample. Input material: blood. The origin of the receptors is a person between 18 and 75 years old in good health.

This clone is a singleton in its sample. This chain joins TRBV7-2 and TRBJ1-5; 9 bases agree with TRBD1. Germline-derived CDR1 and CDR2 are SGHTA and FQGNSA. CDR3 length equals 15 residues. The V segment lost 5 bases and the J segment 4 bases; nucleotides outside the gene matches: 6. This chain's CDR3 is CASSLKTGGNQPQHF. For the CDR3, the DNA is TGTGCCAGCAGCCTGAAGACAGGGGGGAATCAGCCCCAGCATTTT.

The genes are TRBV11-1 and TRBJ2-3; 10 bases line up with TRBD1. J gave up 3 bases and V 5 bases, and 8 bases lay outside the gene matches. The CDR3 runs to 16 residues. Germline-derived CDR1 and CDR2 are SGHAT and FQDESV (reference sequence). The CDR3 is CASSPRGGQGTDTQYF. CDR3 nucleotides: TGTGCCAGCAGCCCACGGGGGGGACAGGGGACAGATACGCAGTATTTT.

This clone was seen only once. CDR3 coding DNA: TGTGCCAGCTCGGGACAGGGAGGTGCTGAAAAACTGTTTTTT. This translates into CASSGQGGAEKLFF. The chain recombines TRBV2 with TRBJ1-4, with TRBD1 matching over 9 bases. CDR3 length: 14 residues. CDR1 and CDR2 (germline): SNHLY, FYNNEI. V dropped 8 bases and J dropped 7; count of bases not matched to a gene: 8.

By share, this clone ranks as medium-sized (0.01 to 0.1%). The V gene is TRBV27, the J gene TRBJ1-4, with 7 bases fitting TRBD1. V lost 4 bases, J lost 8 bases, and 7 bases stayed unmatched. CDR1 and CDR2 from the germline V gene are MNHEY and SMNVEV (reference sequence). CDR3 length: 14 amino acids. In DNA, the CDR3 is TGTGCCAGCAGTTCTCGGTACAGGGGCGAAAAACTGTTTTTT. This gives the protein CASSSRYRGEKLFF.

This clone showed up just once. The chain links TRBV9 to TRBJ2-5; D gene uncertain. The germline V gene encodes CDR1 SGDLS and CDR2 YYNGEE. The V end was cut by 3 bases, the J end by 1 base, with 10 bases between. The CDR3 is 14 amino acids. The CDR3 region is CASSGLTRQETQYF. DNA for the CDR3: TGTGCCAGCAGCGGTCTAACTCGCCAAGAGACCCAGTACTTC.